A selection of T cell receptor beta chains follows, all from one sample in a study of blood T cell repertoires in COVID-19. Data came from immunoSEQ multiplex PCR; TCRdb stores just in-frame clones and leaves some out. The table includes about 230,000 clones, approximately 87% detected once. Material for sequencing was peripheral blood. These TCRs come from a woman aged 70-85 years with active or convalescent COVID-19. Both conserved end residues are trimmed from each CDR3.

j_gene	v_gene	CDR3aa
TRBJ1-2	TRBV5-5	ASSLMGREVPT
TRBJ1-1	TRBV12-2	ASRPLQGRRPEAF
TRBJ1-2	TRBV19	ASRKDSLDGYT
TRBJ1-2	TRBV6-6	ASSYSLLGLGYT
TRBJ2-2	TRBV3-1/TRBV3-2	ASSPLARGGNGELF
TRBJ2-7	TRBV3-1/TRBV3-2	ASTGTGDPYEQY
TRBJ2-7	TRBV7-6	ASSSDRGYEQY
TRBJ2-7	TRBV18	ASSPGAYEQY
TRBJ1-5	TRBV29-1	SVETGWDQPQH
TRBJ1-2	TRBV6-5	ASSLGQRYGYT
TRBJ1-5	TRBV6-6	ATGTPNQPQH
TRBJ2-5	TRBV9	ASSSIGGLETQY
TRBJ2-3	TRBV12-3/TRBV12-4	ASSYTGEDTQY
TRBJ2-3	TRBV7-3	ASSLSPYTDTQY
TRBJ1-3	TRBV11-3	ASSRPRGEHSGNTIY
TRBJ1-5	TRBV16	ASSQDTGMRVSNQPQH
TRBJ1-5	TRBV27	ASSGPPGTGGQPQH
TRBJ1-2	TRBV6-5	ASSYSGGRGYGYT
TRBJ2-7	TRBV7-2	ASSKGSRGAYEQY
TRBJ2-1	TRBV6-6	ASTWAQGHYNEQF
TRBJ2-1	TRBV19	ASSIRRRAGVDYNEQF
TRBJ2-5	TRBV7-9	ASSRGTAAETQY
TRBJ2-5	TRBV6-2/TRBV6-3	ASSYTDRAYETQY
TRBJ1-1	TRBV7-9	ASSLADRLTF
TRBJ2-4	TRBV12-3/TRBV12-4	ASSGLVGIQY
TRBJ2-1	TRBV7-9	ASSSGGRNEQF
TRBJ1-1	TRBV5-1	ASSSALGIPEAF
TRBJ2-5	TRBV4-1	ASSPETSGVQETQY
TRBJ2-7	TRBV6-5	ASTRQGYEQY
TRBJ2-5	TRBV7-9	ASNDREQETQY
TRBJ1-2	TRBV12-3/TRBV12-4	ASSSTGGYT
TRBJ2-5	TRBV7-9	ASSYSTGEETQY
TRBJ2-3	TRBV14	ASSHPLESSTDTQY
TRBJ1-2	TRBV19	ASSIFGTDYGYT
TRBJ2-1	TRBV30	AWRARGGANEQF
TRBJ2-1	TRBV5-1	ASSLGQGAPHNEQF
TRBJ2-7	TRBV6-5	ASSRKGRGYEQY
TRBJ2-1	TRBV7-2	ASSLQRGFYNEQF
TRBJ1-1	TRBV4-1	ASSQDREGTEAF
TRBJ1-2	TRBV7-9	ASSPPGGNYGYT
TRBJ2-7	TRBV11-2	ASSSLGGGPSSYEQY
TRBJ1-2	TRBV25-1	ASSLNYGYT
TRBJ2-3	TRBV5-1	ASSRGAMGGDTQY
TRBJ1-6	TRBV2	ASSVSANSPLH
TRBJ1-1	TRBV12-3/TRBV12-4	ASARLRDTEAF
TRBJ1-2	TRBV21-1	ASSKGDILSFAYGYS
TRBJ2-5	TRBV18	ASSLDLRETQY
TRBJ1-6	TRBV4-1	ASSQEGGGMDSPLH